At least ten counts were recorded for the clone carrying this T cell receptor (beta chain). Antigen specificity is unknown. cDNA libraries for TCR alpha and TCR beta, carrying sample barcodes and UMIs, came from 5'RACE with constant-segment primers. From the 5' RACE reads, TCRdb called clonotypes with MiXCR, one entry per CDR3 protein. The repertoire holds 55,000 to 75,000 distinct CDR3 sequences, with around a quarter as singletons. These data originate in a study of T-cell memory formation after mild COVID-19. V was clipped by 1 base and J by 11 bases, with 15 bases between them. The germline CDR1 and CDR2 sequences are SEHNR and FQNEAQ (reference sequence). CDR3 size: 14 residues. Study observations and caveats: Some responding clones appeared in pre-infection memory, suggesting cross-reactive memory joined.

The chain is built from TRBV7-9 and TRBJ2-1, with a tentative D call TRBD2 (6 bases). The receptor was derived from a man aged 18 to 30 who had mild COVID-19 (a few samples of this study predate the infection). Cell type and time point are not known. Input material: PBMCs or a T cell subset sorted from them (not recorded which). The chain's CDR3 is CASSLVGTPNQQFF. The CDR3 bases are TGTGCCAGCAGCTTAGTGGGGACTCCCAACCAGCAGTTCTTC.